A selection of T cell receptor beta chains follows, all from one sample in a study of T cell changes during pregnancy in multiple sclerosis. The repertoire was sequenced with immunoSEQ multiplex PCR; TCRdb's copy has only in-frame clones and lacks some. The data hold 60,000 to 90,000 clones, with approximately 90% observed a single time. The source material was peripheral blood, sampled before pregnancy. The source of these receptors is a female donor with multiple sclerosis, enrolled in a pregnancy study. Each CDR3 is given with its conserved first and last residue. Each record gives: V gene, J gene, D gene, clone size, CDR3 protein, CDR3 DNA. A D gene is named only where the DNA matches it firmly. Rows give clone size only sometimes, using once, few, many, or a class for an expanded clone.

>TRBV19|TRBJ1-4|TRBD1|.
CASSRGLVTNEKLFF
TGTGCCAGTAGCAGGGGGCTTGTTACTAATGAAAAACTGTTTTTT
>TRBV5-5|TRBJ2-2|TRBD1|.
CASSWGQGTGELFF
TGTGCCAGCAGCTGGGGACAGGGAACCGGGGAGCTGTTTTTT
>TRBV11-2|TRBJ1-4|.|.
CASSLDPGWSNEKLFF
TGTGCCAGCAGCTTAGATCCGGGATGGAGTAATGAAAAACTGTTTTTT
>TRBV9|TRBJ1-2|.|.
CASSVADSYGYTF
TGTGCCAGCAGCGTAGCTGACAGCTATGGCTACACCTTC
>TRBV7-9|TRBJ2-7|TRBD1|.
CASARTGFYEQYF
TGTGCCAGCGCGCGGACAGGGTTCTACGAGCAGTACTTC
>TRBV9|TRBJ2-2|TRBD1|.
CASSPITGGGELFF
TGTGCCAGCAGTCCTATCACAGGGGGTGGGGAGCTGTTTTTT
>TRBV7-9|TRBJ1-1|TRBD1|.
CASRPTTGVTEAFF
TGTGCCAGCAGACCAACAACAGGGGTCACTGAAGCTTTCTTT
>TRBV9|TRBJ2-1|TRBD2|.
CASTPFGLAGGGEQFF
TGTGCCAGCACCCCCTTTGGGCTAGCGGGGGGGGGTGAGCAGTTCTTC
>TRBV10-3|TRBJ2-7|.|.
CAISESGSVHRPYEQYF
TGTGCCATCAGTGAGTCGGGCTCGGTCCACCGCCCCTACGAGCAGTACTTC
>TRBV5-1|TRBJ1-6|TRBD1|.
CASSYTGQGADSPLHF
TGCGCCAGCAGCTATACGGGACAGGGGGCTGATTCACCCCTCCACTTT
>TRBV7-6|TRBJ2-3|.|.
CASSSLLARSHTQYF
TGTGCCAGCAGCTCCCTGCTAGCCCGCTCCCATACGCAGTATTTT
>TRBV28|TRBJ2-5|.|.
CASSLGGAQETQYF
TGTGCCAGCAGTTTGGGTGGGGCCCAAGAGACCCAGTACTTC
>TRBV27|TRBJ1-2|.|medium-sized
CASHLLQGTF
TGTGCCAGCCACCTTCTACAGGGAACCTTC
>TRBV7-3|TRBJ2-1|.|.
CASSPRLAGTYNEQFF
TGTGCCAGCAGCCCTCGGTTGGCGGGGACCTACAATGAGCAGTTCTTC
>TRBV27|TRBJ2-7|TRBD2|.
CASSLFSRVGGGGSYEQYF
TGTGCCAGCAGTTTATTTTCTCGCGTGGGGGGGGGTGGATCCTACGAGCAGTACTTC
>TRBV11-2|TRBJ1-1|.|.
CASSLSQLQNTEAFF
TGTGCCAGCAGCTTATCCCAACTACAGAACACTGAAGCTTTCTTT
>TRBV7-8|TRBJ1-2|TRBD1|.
CASSLAHDRGLYGYTF
TGTGCCAGCAGCTTAGCCCACGACAGGGGACTCTATGGCTACACCTTC
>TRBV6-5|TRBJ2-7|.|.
CASSDLLGGYEQYF
TGTGCCAGCAGTGATCTCCTCGGGGGATACGAGCAGTACTTC
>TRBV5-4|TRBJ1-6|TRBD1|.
CASRPGTVNSPLHF
TGTGCCAGCAGACCCGGGACAGTTAATTCACCCCTCCACTTT
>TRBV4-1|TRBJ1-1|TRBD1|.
CASSYSGTGDTEAFF
TGCGCCAGCAGCTATTCCGGGACAGGGGACACTGAAGCTTTCTTT
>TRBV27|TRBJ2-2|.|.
CASSGNARVSTGELFF
TGTGCCAGCAGTGGTAACGCCAGGGTGAGCACCGGGGAGCTGTTTTTT
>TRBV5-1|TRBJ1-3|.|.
CASSASGNTAGNTIYF
TGCGCCAGCAGTGCCTCAGGGAATACGGCTGGAAACACCATATATTTT
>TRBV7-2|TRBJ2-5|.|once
CASSFAGAGETQYF
TGTGCCAGCAGCTTTGCGGGGGCGGGGGAGACCCAGTACTTC
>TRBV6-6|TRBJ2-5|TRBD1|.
CASSYSGQEQETQYF
TGTGCCAGCAGTTACTCGGGACAGGAGCAAGAGACCCAGTACTTC
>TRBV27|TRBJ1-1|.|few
CASSLGQNTEAFF
TGTGCCAGCAGTTTAGGACAGAACACTGAAGCTTTCTTT
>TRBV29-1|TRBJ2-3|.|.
CSVERSGENTDTQYF
TGCAGCGTTGAGAGGTCGGGGGAGAACACAGATACGCAGTATTTT
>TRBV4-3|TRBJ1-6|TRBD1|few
CASSQDWGTGAYNSPLHF
TGCGCCAGCAGCCAAGATTGGGGGACAGGAGCCTATAATTCACCCCTCCACTTT
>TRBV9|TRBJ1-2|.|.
CASSARGGYTF
TGTGCCAGCAGCGCCAGAGGAGGCTACACCTTC
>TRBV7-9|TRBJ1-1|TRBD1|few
CASSSTGGWTEAFF
TGTGCCAGCAGCTCCACAGGGGGCTGGACTGAAGCTTTCTTT
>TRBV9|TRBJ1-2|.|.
CASSGSGRGYTF
TGTGCCAGCAGCGGATCAGGGCGAGGCTACACCTTC
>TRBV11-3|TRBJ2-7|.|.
CASSLLRAGSEVYEQYF
TGTGCCAGCAGCCTCCTACGGGCGGGGTCGGAGGTCTACGAGCAGTACTTC
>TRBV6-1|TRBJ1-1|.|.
CASSEYRNTEAFF
TGTGCCAGCAGTGAATATAGGAACACTGAAGCTTTCTTT
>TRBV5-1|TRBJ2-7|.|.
CASSPKQGILNEQYF
TGCGCCAGCAGCCCAAAACAGGGTATACTCAACGAGCAGTACTTC
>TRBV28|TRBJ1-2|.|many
CASSLYRTYGYTF
TGTGCCAGCAGTTTATACAGAACCTATGGCTACACCTTC
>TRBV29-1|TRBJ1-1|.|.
CSVGRGWGMNTEAFF
TGCAGCGTGGGGAGGGGTTGGGGGATGAACACTGAAGCTTTCTTT
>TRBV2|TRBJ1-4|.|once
CASSEYQGTNEKLFF
TGTGCCAGCAGTGAATATCAGGGCACTAATGAAAAACTGTTTTTT
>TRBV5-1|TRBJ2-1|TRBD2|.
CASRLAGAYNEQFF
TGCGCCAGCCGACTAGCGGGGGCCTACAATGAGCAGTTCTTC
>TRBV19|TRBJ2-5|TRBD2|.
CASRGHWRGIETQYF
TGTGCCAGTAGGGGTCATTGGCGGGGGATAGAGACCCAGTACTTC
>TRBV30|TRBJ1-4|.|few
CAWSVKLGRGNEKLFF
TGTGCCTGGAGTGTAAAGCTTGGTCGGGGTAATGAAAAACTGTTTTTT
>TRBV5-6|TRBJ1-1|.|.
CASSFYGSTDYTEAFF
TGTGCCAGCAGCTTCTACGGTTCGACAGACTACACTGAAGCTTTCTTT
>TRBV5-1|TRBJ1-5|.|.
CASSLWGPNQPQHF
TGCGCCAGCAGCTTGTGGGGGCCCAATCAGCCCCAGCATTTT
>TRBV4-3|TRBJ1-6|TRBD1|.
CASSPTGGEGSPLHF
TGCGCCAGCAGCCCGACAGGGGGCGAGGGATCACCCCTCCACTTT
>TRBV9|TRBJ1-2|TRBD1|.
CASSVGTGPNYGYTF
TGTGCCAGCAGCGTCGGGACAGGGCCTAACTATGGCTACACCTTC
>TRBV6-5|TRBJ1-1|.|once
CASSYSGGMNTEAFF
TGTGCCAGCAGTTACAGCGGAGGGATGAACACTGAAGCTTTCTTT
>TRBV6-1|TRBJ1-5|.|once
CASTETNSNQPQHF
TGTGCCAGCACCGAAACTAATAGTAATCAGCCCCAGCATTTT
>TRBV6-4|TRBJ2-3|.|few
CASSAEGRGDTQYF
TGTGCCAGCAGTGCTGAGGGCCGGGGAGATACGCAGTATTTT
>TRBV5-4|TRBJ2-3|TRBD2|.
CASSLERATSGTQYF
TGTGCCAGCAGCTTGGAACGGGCGACTAGCGGTACGCAGTATTTT
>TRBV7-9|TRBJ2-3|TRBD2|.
CASSYAAGGTDTQYF
TGTGCCAGCAGCTACGCAGCGGGGGGCACAGATACGCAGTATTTT
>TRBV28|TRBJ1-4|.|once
CASSFRFQRRRGSNEKLFF
TGTGCCAGCAGTTTTCGGTTCCAGAGACGGCGGGGCAGTAATGAAAAACTGTTTTTT
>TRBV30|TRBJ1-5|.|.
CAWSPRANQPQHF
TGTGCCTGGAGTCCTAGAGCTAATCAGCCCCAGCATTTT
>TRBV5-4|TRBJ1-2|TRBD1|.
CASSPNRGLSYGYTF
TGTGCCAGCAGCCCTAACAGGGGACTCTCCTATGGCTACACCTTC
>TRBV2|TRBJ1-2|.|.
CASSRLDSVGLYGYTF
TGTGCCAGCAGTCGCCTCGATAGCGTGGGACTTTATGGCTACACCTTC
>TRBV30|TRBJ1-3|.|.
CAWRPEDGNTIYF
TGTGCCTGGAGACCGGAGGACGGAAACACCATATATTTT
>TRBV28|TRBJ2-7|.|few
CASSLGGLMIYEQYF
TGTGCCAGCAGTTTAGGGGGACTGATGATTTACGAGCAGTACTTC
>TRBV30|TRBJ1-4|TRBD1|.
CACNFPGTVDEKLFF
TGTGCCTGCAACTTCCCCGGGACAGTGGATGAAAAACTGTTTTTT
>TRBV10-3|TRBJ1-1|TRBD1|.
CAISDSRTGWAQAFF
TGTGCCATCAGTGACTCTAGGACAGGGTGGGCCCAAGCTTTCTTT
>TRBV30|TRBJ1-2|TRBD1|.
CACSGGARYGYTF
TGTGCCTGCTCAGGGGGCGCTAGGTATGGCTACACCTTC